These 31 T cell receptor beta chains were sequenced from one sample in a study of read filtering for tumor transcriptome and immune sequencing. Molecular barcoded adaptors covering alpha/delta and beta/gamma chains were used on 400 to 450 ng RNA. One entry per CDR3 protein, called by TCRdb with MiXCR from the reads. The data hold approximately 45,000 distinct CDR3 sequences, with about 20% observed a single time. Source material: a population of CD138-negative cells sorted from bone marrow. The receptors originated from a donor at least 40 years old with multiple myeloma.

This clonotype is medium-sized by share. The chain employs TRBV6-2 or TRBV6-3 and TRBJ2-1; a possible D gene is TRBD2 (5 bases). The CDR3 is made up of 15 amino acids. The germline gives CDR1 MNHEY, CDR2 SVGEGT. The germline V and J ends were trimmed by 2 bases and 2 bases, with 10 bases remaining between them. The CDR3 DNA is TGTGCCAGCAGTTACGGGGAGATGACCTACAATGAGCAGTTCTTC. This sequence encodes CASSYGEMTYNEQFF.

This clonotype was seen a handful of times. The chain is built from TRBV7-2 and TRBJ2-7; 7 positions match TRBD1. CDR3 length: 16 residues. J gave up 0 bases and V 1 base, and 6 bases lay outside the gene matches. The germline V gene has CDR1 SGHTA and CDR2 FQGNSA. DNA of the CDR3: TGTGCCAGCAGCTTAGGTGGGACAGCGAGCTCCTACGAGCAGTACTTC. This translates into CASSLGGTASSYEQYF. The full variable domain, its missing parts supplied by reference TRBV7-2 and TRBJ2-7, is GAGVSQSPSNKVTEKGKDVELRCDPISGHTALYWYRQSLGQGLEFLIYFQGNSAPDKSGLPSDRFSAERTGGSVSTLTIQRTQQEDSAVYLCASSLGGTASSYEQYFGPGTRLTVT.

This clonotype was picked up many times. A clone one base away is much larger, so this may be a read error. The genes are TRBV10-3 and TRBJ2-1; 9 bases agree with TRBD2. V was pared by 2 bases and J by 13 bases, with 12 bases of the junction left unmatched. Germline values: CDR1 ENHRY, CDR2 SYGVKD. This CDR3 contains 15 residues. For the CDR3, the DNA is TGTGCCATCAGTGAGCCAAGGGCTAGCGGGATCCACCAGTTCTTC. This gives the protein CAISEPRASGIHQFF.

This clonotype was seen at least ten times. The chain joins TRBV29-1 to TRBJ2-5, with D perhaps given as TRBD1 or TRBD2 (7 bases each). Germline CDR1 is SQVTM and CDR2 is ANQGSEA. The CDR3 extends over 14 amino acids. CDR3: CSSQGEGAEETQYF. The DNA for the CDR3 is TGCAGTTCCCAGGGGGAGGGGGCGGAAGAGACCCAGTACTTC.

In its sample, this clonotype was seen many times. The chain employs TRBV4-3 and TRBJ2-1; D is uncertain. CDR1 LGHNA and CDR2 YSLEER come from the germline V gene. The V end lost 0 bases, the J end lost 4 bases, and 10 bases lay between the germline ends. The CDR3 runs 15 residues. The CDR3 coding sequence is TGCGCCAGCAGCCAAGAATCGGGCAGGTACAATGAGCAGTTCTTC. It encodes CASSQESGRYNEQFF.

There are many counts of this clonotype. This chain links TRBV7-2 with TRBJ2-1; 7 bases match TRBD2. J was trimmed by 6 bases and V by 3 bases; bases with no gene match: 2. The germline V gene encodes CDR1 SGHTA and CDR2 FQGNSA. The length of the CDR3 is 13 residues. The CDR3 region is CASSFGGGNEQFF. DNA for the CDR3: TGTGCCAGCAGCTTTGGGGGGGGCAATGAGCAGTTCTTC.

This chain joins TRBV19 and TRBJ1-5; tentatively, D is TRBD1 (6 bases). The germline gives CDR1 LNHDA, CDR2 SQIVND (reference sequence). V dropped 2 bases and J dropped 15 bases, with 26 bases sitting between them. The CDR3 covers 16 residues. The DNA for the CDR3 is TGTGCCAGTAGTATACGGGCCAGGGGCTCCAGTGGAGTCTGGCATTTT. It encodes CASSIRARGSSGVWHF.

This clonotype came up many times. CDR3 coding DNA: TGCAGCGTTGAAGGGACAAACGACTATGGCTACACCTTC. Encoded protein: CSVEGTNDYGYTF. The V and J genes are TRBV29-1 and TRBJ1-2; tentatively, D is TRBD1 (5 bases). Germline V CDR1 and CDR2: SQVTM, ANQGSEA. The CDR3 is 13 residues long. The V gene lost 1 base and the J gene lost 3 bases, with 9 bases spanning the gap.

This clonotype was counted at least ten times. The rearrangement links TRBV20-1 to TRBJ2-5; 7 nucleotides match TRBD2. CDR1 is DFQATT, CDR2 SNEGSKA, per germline (reference sequence). Losses at the gene ends were 6 bases for V and 1 base for J; bases not matched to a gene: 5. The CDR3 extends over 13 amino acids. CDR3 protein: CSASLAVQETQYF. DNA for the CDR3: TGCAGTGCCAGTCTAGCGGTCCAAGAGACCCAGTACTTC.

This clonotype was seen a few times. The gene calls are TRBV19 and TRBJ2-3; 13 bases map to TRBD2. CDR1 and CDR2 from the germline V gene are LNHDA and SQIVND (reference sequence). V trimming: 7 bases; J trimming: 5 bases; junction bases outside the gene matches: 9. This CDR3 contains 16 residues. The chain's CDR3 is CASTRTSGRSGDTQYF. The CDR3, as DNA: TGTGCCAGTACTAGGACTAGCGGGAGATCCGGAGATACGCAGTATTTT.

This clonotype was found many times. The chain uses TRBV12-3 or TRBV12-4 and TRBJ2-6, with TRBD2 as a possible D gene (6 bases). The V end was cut by 7 bases, the J end by 4 bases, with 26 bases between. The CDR3 consists of 19 residues. The DNA of the CDR3 is TGTGCCAGCAAGTTGGTTAGGACTCGCGGGACGTTGGGGGCCAACGTCCTGACTTTC. Its protein is CASKLVRTRGTLGANVLTF.

This clonotype came up many times. The chain's CDR3 is CASSQDRVAGPTDTQYF. The CDR3 DNA reads TGTGCCAGCAGCCAAGATCGCGTGGCGGGACCCACAGATACGCAGTATTTT. V gene TRBV3-1 combines with J gene TRBJ2-3; a possible D gene is TRBD2 (6 bases). The CDR3 runs 17 residues. With 0 bases removed from V and 2 bases from J, the gap between germline ends came to 15 bases. Germline V CDR1 and CDR2: LGHDT, YNNKEL (reference sequence).

CDR3 bases: TGTGCCAGCAGCTTAGCCCGCCTCCCTAGCGTTACTAGCACAGATACGCAGTATTTT. It is translated as CASSLARLPSVTSTDTQYF. V is TRBV7-9 and J is TRBJ2-3; TRBD2 is a possible D gene (6 bases). The CDR3 spans 19 residues. The V and J ends lost 0 bases and 0 bases respectively, with 19 bases between them. Germline values: CDR1 SEHNR, CDR2 FQNEAQ (reference sequence).

As to this clonotype: A read error may be the cause here, since a much bigger clone is one base away. The chain couples TRBV5-1 to TRBJ1-1; 7 bases line up with TRBD1. This CDR3 contains 15 residues. Germline CDR1 SGHRS, CDR2 YFSETQ. CDR3 sequence reads: CASSLESGGRAEASF. Written as DNA, the CDR3 is TGCGCCAGCAGCTTGGAATCAGGGGGGAGAGCTGAAGCTTCCTTT.

In its sample, this clonotype was seen many times. V is TRBV2 and J is TRBJ2-5, with D possibly matching TRBD2 (7 bases). The CDR3 is 14 amino acids. Germline lookup yields CDR1 SNHLY and CDR2 FYNNEI. V shed 8 bases and J shed 4 bases, with 17 bases lying between them. The CDR3 DNA reads as TGTGCCAGCGAGGGGGGGGCGCCGGGAGAGACCCAGTACTTC. This encodes CASEGGAPGETQYF. Drawing the rest from reference TRBV2 and TRBJ2-5, the complete variable domain is EPEVTQTPSHQVTQMGQEVILRCVPISNHLYFYWYRQILGQKVEFLVSFYNNEISEKSEIFDDQFSVERPDGSNFTLKIRSTKLEDSAMYFCASEGGAPGETQYFGPGTRLLVL.

This clonotype was counted many times. CDR3 sequence: CASKLVGTTETQYF. CDR3 DNA sequence: TGTGCCAGCAAGCTAGTGGGGACCACGGAGACCCAGTACTTC. The chain is built from TRBV3-1 and TRBJ2-5, with D perhaps assigned TRBD1 or TRBD2 (5 bases each). The CDR3 extends over 14 amino acids. Germline CDR1 reads LGHDT; CDR2 reads YNNKEL (reference sequence). Trimming took off 7 bases at V and 5 bases at J, with 17 bases between the two ends.

This clonotype was counted at least ten times. This sequence joins TRBV19 and TRBJ1-5; TRBD1 matches 12 bases. Looked up from germline, CDR1 is LNHDA and CDR2 is SQIVND (reference sequence). J gave up 7 bases and V 3 bases, and 10 bases lay outside the gene matches. This CDR3 contains 17 residues. The CDR3 coding sequence is TGTGCCAGTAGTATCAGGGACAGGGGGCTTCTTTGGCAGCCCCAGCATTTT. Translated: CASSIRDRGLLWQPQHF.

The sample holds many counts of this clonotype. The rearrangement uses TRBV6-5 and TRBJ2-5; 13 nucleotides match TRBD2. V lost 2 bases to trimming and J lost 5 bases; unmatched junction nucleotides: 17. This CDR3 has 20 residues. Germline CDR1 and CDR2: MNHEY and SVGAGI. The CDR3 region is CASSYGRSGLAGSRMETQYF. DNA of the CDR3: TGTGCCAGCAGTTACGGAAGGTCGGGACTAGCGGGATCTCGTATGGAGACCCAGTACTTC.

This clonotype was picked up many times. This sequence joins TRBV2 and TRBJ2-3, with 8 positions matching TRBD1. V was pared by 2 bases and J by 4 bases, with 5 bases of the junction left unmatched. There are 15 residues in the CDR3. Germline V gene lookup returns CDR1 SNHLY and CDR2 FYNNEI. This CDR3 reads CASSEIGTGADTQYF. CDR3 coding DNA: TGTGCCAGCAGTGAAATCGGGACAGGAGCAGATACGCAGTATTTT.

This clonotype showed up just a few times. CDR3 in amino acids: CASSVVAGELFF. The DNA for the CDR3 is TGTGCCAGCAGCGTAGTGGCCGGGGAGCTGTTTTTT. The chain couples TRBV9 to TRBJ2-2; D is ambiguous. Germline assignment: CDR1 SGDLS and CDR2 YYNGEE. The CDR3 runs 12 residues. V gave up 0 bases and J gave up 6 bases, with 3 bases separating them.

This clonotype was counted between two and nine times. The chain employs TRBV7-9 and TRBJ1-1; D uncertain. This CDR3 is built from 15 residues. V lost 6 bases and J lost 1, with 15 bases in between. Germline CDR1 is SEHNR and CDR2 is FQNEAQ (reference sequence). The CDR3 spells CASSLADRQNTEAFF. The DNA for the CDR3 is TGTGCCAGCAGTCTTGCGGACCGCCAGAACACTGAAGCTTTCTTT.

This chain joins TRBV12-3 or TRBV12-4 and TRBJ2-5; TRBD2 matches at 7 bases. The V and J ends lost 3 bases and 3 bases, in that order; junction bases with no gene match: 7. The CDR3 has 15 amino acids. CDR3 sequence reads: CASSFQRDPKETQYF. The CDR3 bases are TGTGCCAGCAGTTTCCAGCGGGATCCAAAAGAGACCCAGTACTTC.

At least ten counts were recorded for this clonotype. The rearrangement uses TRBV4-1 and TRBJ2-7, with TRBD2 identical over 10 bases. V was clipped by 3 bases and J by 2 bases; unmatched bases: 4. The CDR3 has 15 amino acids. Germline CDR1 and CDR2: MGHRA and YSYEKL. In DNA, the CDR3 is TGCGCCAGCAGCCACCCCACTAGCGGGACCTACGAGCAGTACTTC. This translates into CASSHPTSGTYEQYF.

The chain carries TRBV20-1 and TRBJ2-7, with 11 bases fitting TRBD1. The CDR3 length is 13 residues. With V trimmed by 3 bases and J by 8 bases, 6 bases remained unmatched. The germline CDR1 and CDR2 sequences are DFQATT and SNEGSKA (reference sequence). CDR3 in DNA: TGCAGTGCTAGCCGGGACAGGGGGAACAAGCAGTACTTC. Its translation is CSASRDRGNKQYF.

This clonotype has at least ten counts. CDR3 in DNA: TGCGCCAGCAGACCACAGGGAAGAGCGGGAGAACCCTACGAGCAGTACTTC. Its protein product is CASRPQGRAGEPYEQYF. The chain combines TRBV23-1 with TRBJ2-7; 8 positions agree with TRBD2. TRBV23-1 is noted as an ORF with a role that remains uncertain. V was clipped by 6 bases and J by 2 bases; unmatched bases: 15. The CDR3 extends over 17 amino acids.

This clonotype was observed at least ten times. This rearrangement joins TRBV28 to TRBJ2-1; 7 bases are a match to TRBD2. Germline CDR1 is MDHEN and CDR2 is SYDVKM. J was trimmed by 0 bases and V by 2 bases; bases with no gene match: 10. This CDR3 is 18 amino acids long. The chain's CDR3 is CASSLGALAANSYNEQFF. The CDR3 DNA follows: TGTGCCAGCAGTTTAGGAGCCCTAGCGGCTAACTCCTACAATGAGCAGTTCTTC.

This clonotype has at least ten counts. The V call is TRBV7-3, the J call TRBJ2-6; 7 positions agree with TRBD2. V trimming: 8 bases; J trimming: 0 bases; junction bases outside the gene matches: 13. The CDR3 spans 18 residues. Germline V gene lookup returns CDR1 SGHTA and CDR2 FQGTGA. The CDR3 protein is CASGIGGLIHSGANVLTF. Written as DNA, the CDR3 is TGTGCCAGCGGTATCGGGGGACTAATACACTCTGGGGCCAACGTCCTGACTTTC. Together with reference TRBV7-3 and TRBJ2-6, the CDR3 gives the full variable domain: GAGVSQTPSNKVTEKGKYVELRCDPISGHTALYWYRQSLGQGPEFLIYFQGTGAADDSGLPNDRFFAVRPEGSVSTLKIQRTERGDSAVYLCASGIGGLIHSGANVLTFGAGSRLTVL.

This clonotype was seen at least ten times. This chain links TRBV7-9 with TRBJ1-1, with 9 bases matching TRBD1. J lost 5 bases, V lost 5 bases, and 15 bases had no gene match. Germline assignment: CDR1 SEHNR and CDR2 FQNEAQ (reference sequence). This CDR3 region has 17 residues. The CDR3 DNA sequence: TGTGCCAGCAGCACGGGGGTCCCGGGACAGGGTTGGACTGAAGCTTTCTTT. Translated, it gives CASSTGVPGQGWTEAFF.

In this sample, this clonotype turned up many times. This chain joins TRBV7-9 and TRBJ2-7; D may be TRBD1 (5 bases). The CDR3 is 12 residues long. V lost 5 bases to trimming and J lost 0 bases, with 5 bases between them. Looked up from germline, CDR1 is SEHNR and CDR2 is FQNEAQ (reference sequence). The CDR3 is CASSDSSYEQYF. The CDR3 DNA reads as TGTGCCAGCAGCGACAGCTCCTACGAGCAGTACTTC.

Of note for this clonotype: This may be a read error, as it is one base from a much larger clone. No conserved phenylalanine or tryptophan ends this CDR3, so it is likely a read error. The CDR3 loop reads CASSLDRVGPTEAFL. CDR3 DNA sequence: TGTGCCAGCAGTTTAGACAGGGTAGGGCCCACTGAAGCTTTCCTT. The chain employs TRBV28 and TRBJ1-1; 7 positions match TRBD1. This CDR3 spans 15 amino acids. Looked up from germline, CDR1 is MDHEN and CDR2 is SYDVKM. The V and J ends lost 2 bases and 4 bases, in that order; junction bases with no gene match: 7.

This clonotype showed up many times. This chain joins TRBV4-1 and TRBJ1-2; TRBD1 might be the D (5 bases). The V and J ends lost 4 bases and 5 bases respectively, with 14 bases between them. CDR3 length equals 14 residues. Germline assignment: CDR1 MGHRA and CDR2 YSYEKL. CDR3 residues: CASSRNPGPYGYTF. CDR3 nucleotides: TGCGCCAGCAGCCGGAATCCGGGACCATATGGCTACACCTTC.